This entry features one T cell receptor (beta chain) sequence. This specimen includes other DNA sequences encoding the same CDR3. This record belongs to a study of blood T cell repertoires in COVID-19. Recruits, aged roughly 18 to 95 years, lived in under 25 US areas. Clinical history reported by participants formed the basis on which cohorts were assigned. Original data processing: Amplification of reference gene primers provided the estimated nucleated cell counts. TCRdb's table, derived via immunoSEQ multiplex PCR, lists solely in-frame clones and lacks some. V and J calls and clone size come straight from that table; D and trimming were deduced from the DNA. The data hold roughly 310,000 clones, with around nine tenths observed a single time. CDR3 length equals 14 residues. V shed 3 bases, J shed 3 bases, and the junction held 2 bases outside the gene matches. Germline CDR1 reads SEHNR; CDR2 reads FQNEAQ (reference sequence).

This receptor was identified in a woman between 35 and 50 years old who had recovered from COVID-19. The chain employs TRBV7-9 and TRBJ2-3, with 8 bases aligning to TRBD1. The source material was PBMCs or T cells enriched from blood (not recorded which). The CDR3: CASSFGQGTDTQYF. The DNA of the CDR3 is TGTGCCAGCAGCTTCGGACAGGGAACAGATACGCAGTATTTT.